A selection of T cell receptor beta chains follows, all from one sample in a study of blood T cells in healthy people across ages. TCRdb used MiXCR to reprocess the 5' RACE reads, holding one entry per CDR3 protein. Of about 770,000 distinct CDR3 sequences in the sample, 44% are singletons; the top ten hold approximately 20%. The sample taken for sequencing was blood. These receptors originate from a man aged 55 to 69 in good health. Both conserved end residues are part of each CDR3. D genes are given only for firm matches. The size entry is marked missing in some rows and otherwise reads once, few, many or a size class.

D | J | size | V | DNA | CDR3
- | TRBJ2-5 | - | TRBV6-5 | TGTGCCAGCAGTTACGGACGGGGCAGCGTCGGGGAGACCCAGTACTTC | CASSYGRGSVGETQYF
TRBD1 | TRBJ2-7 | - | TRBV20-1 | TGCAGTGCCGGGGAGGGGGACAGGGGAAAAAGGAGGACCTACGAGCAGTACTTC | CSAGEGDRGKRRTYEQYF
TRBD2 | TRBJ2-7 | once | TRBV29-1 | TGCAGCGTTGAACTAGCGGACGAGCAGTACTTC | CSVELADEQYF
- | TRBJ2-5 | - | TRBV11-2 | TGTGCCAGCAGCCCAGGAGGGGGGATTAGGGAGACCCAGTACTTC | CASSPGGGIRETQYF
TRBD1 | TRBJ1-1 | - | TRBV2 | TGTGCCAGCAGTGAATTCCAGGGGGGGAACACTGAAGCTTTCTTT | CASSEFQGGNTEAFF
TRBD1 | TRBJ2-1 | - | TRBV6-2/TRBV6-3 | TGTGCCAGCATCCGGGGACAGCTCCTTAATGAGCAGTTCTTC | CASIRGQLLNEQFF
TRBD1 | TRBJ2-7 | few | TRBV9 | TGTGCCAGCAGCCCGGGACAGGGGAAATTGTACGAGCAGTACTTC | CASSPGQGKLYEQYF
TRBD1 | TRBJ2-1 | few | TRBV12-3/TRBV12-4 | TGTGCCAGCACAGGTCCGGGACAGAATAACAATGAGCAGTTCTTC | CASTGPGQNNNEQFF
TRBD2 | TRBJ2-3 | - | TRBV7-8 | TGTGCCAGCAGCGGGAAGGGACTAGCAAAAGATACGCAGTATTTT | CASSGKGLAKDTQYF
- | TRBJ2-5 | - | TRBV11-3 | TGTGCCAGCGGGGTACAGGGCCAAGAGACCCAGTACTTC | CASGVQGQETQYF
- | TRBJ2-2 | - | TRBV29-1 | TGCAGCGTTGAAGGGCTATGGGGAACTAACACCGGGGAGCTGTTTTTT | CSVEGLWGTNTGELFF
TRBD1 | TRBJ1-2 | - | TRBV5-8 | TGTGCCAGCAGCTCCCGGGACAGGGGGTTAAATGGCTACACCTTC | CASSSRDRGLNGYTF
- | TRBJ2-3 | - | TRBV25-1 | TGTGCCAGCAGCCATACCGGGTCCACAGATATACAGTATTTT | CASSHTGSTDIQYF
- | TRBJ2-3 | - | TRBV12-3/TRBV12-4 | TGTGCCAGCAGTATGGGGCCCGGTACGCAGTATTTT | CASSMGPGTQYF
TRBD1 | TRBJ1-2 | few | TRBV12-3/TRBV12-4 | TGTGCCAGCAGTTCCCGGGACAGGGGAGGCGGCTACACCTTC | CASSSRDRGGGYTF
TRBD1 | TRBJ1-6 | - | TRBV4-3 | TGCGCCAGCAGCCAGGATCGGACTGTAGGGACAGGGGATTCACCCCTCCACTTT | CASSQDRTVGTGDSPLHF
- | TRBJ1-5 | - | TRBV19 | TGTGCCAGTAGCCACCTCGGGACGGGAAATCAGCCCCAGCATTTT | CASSHLGTGNQPQHF
- | TRBJ2-1 | - | TRBV7-9 | TGTGCCAGCAGCTTAGCGTCGGGGGCGCGATTCGATGAGCAGTTCTTC | CASSLASGARFDEQFF
- | TRBJ1-5 | - | TRBV12-3/TRBV12-4 | TGTGCCAGCAGTGAGGGAGTCCAGCCCCAGCATTTT | CASSEGVQPQHF
- | TRBJ1-6 | few | TRBV27 | TGTGCCAGCAGTTTGTCTTATGGGGCCGAAAATTCACCCCTCCACTTT | CASSLSYGAENSPLHF
- | TRBJ2-5 | few | TRBV7-7 | TGTGCCAGCAGCCCCACAGAGACCCGGAAAGAGACCCAGTACTTC | CASSPTETRKETQYF
TRBD1 | TRBJ2-1 | - | TRBV27 | TGTGCCAGCGGTAGGACAGGGGCCTACAATGAGCAGTTCTTC | CASGRTGAYNEQFF
TRBD2 | TRBJ2-1 | - | TRBV24-1 | TGTGCCACCAGTGATGGAGGTCGGCCCAGCGGGGGGGCTCTCAATGAGCAGTTCTTC | CATSDGGRPSGGALNEQFF
- | TRBJ2-2 | - | TRBV25-1 | TGTGCCAGCCGCCGTGCCGGGGAGCCGTTTTTT | CASRRAGEPFF
- | TRBJ1-5 | - | TRBV10-3 | TGTGCCTCTCTCGACCGGGCCCGGGGGACCCAGCATTTT | CASLDRARGTQHF
- | TRBJ2-7 | - | TRBV10-2 | TGCGCCACCTCAGAGGGGGACTACCGCCACGAGCAGTACTTC | CATSEGDYRHEQYF
- | TRBJ2-6 | few | TRBV6-6 | TGTGCCAGCAGTTACACTCAGGGGTCCTCTGGGGCCAACGTCCTGACTTTC | CASSYTQGSSGANVLTF
TRBD1 | TRBJ2-5 | - | TRBV5-1 | TGCGCCAGCAGCGTAAGCCCGGGACAGGGGTTGGAGACCCAGTACTTC | CASSVSPGQGLETQYF
- | TRBJ1-5 | - | TRBV28 | TGTGCCAGCAATGAGGAGAATCAGCCCCAGCATTTT | CASNEENQPQHF
TRBD2 | TRBJ2-1 | - | TRBV4-3 | TGCGCCAGCAGCCAAGATCGGCGGGGGGGGTACAATGAGCAGTTCTTC | CASSQDRRGGYNEQFF
- | TRBJ2-1 | - | TRBV15 | TGTGCCACCAGCAGAGATCGTTTAGGGGGCTCCTACAATGAGCAGTTCTTC | CATSRDRLGGSYNEQFF
- | TRBJ1-2 | few | TRBV4-3 | TGCGCCAGCAGCCAAGAGGGAGTGGTGCGAGACTACACCTTC | CASSQEGVVRDYTF
- | TRBJ2-3 | - | TRBV7-2 | TGTGCCAGCAGCTACCAATCCGGCCACGCGGATACGCAGTATTTT | CASSYQSGHADTQYF
- | TRBJ2-3 | - | TRBV5-1 | TGCGCCAGCAGCTTGAAGGGACGTAGTGGGGTGACCACAGATACGCAGTATTTT | CASSLKGRSGVTTDTQYF
TRBD1 | TRBJ1-4 | - | TRBV20-1 | TGCAGTGCCGGGGGGTCCCGGGACAGGGGGTTTTTT | CSAGGSRDRGFF
- | TRBJ2-7 | - | TRBV20-1 | TGCAGTGCTAGAGATTGGGGGCCCGAGCAGTACTTC | CSARDWGPEQYF